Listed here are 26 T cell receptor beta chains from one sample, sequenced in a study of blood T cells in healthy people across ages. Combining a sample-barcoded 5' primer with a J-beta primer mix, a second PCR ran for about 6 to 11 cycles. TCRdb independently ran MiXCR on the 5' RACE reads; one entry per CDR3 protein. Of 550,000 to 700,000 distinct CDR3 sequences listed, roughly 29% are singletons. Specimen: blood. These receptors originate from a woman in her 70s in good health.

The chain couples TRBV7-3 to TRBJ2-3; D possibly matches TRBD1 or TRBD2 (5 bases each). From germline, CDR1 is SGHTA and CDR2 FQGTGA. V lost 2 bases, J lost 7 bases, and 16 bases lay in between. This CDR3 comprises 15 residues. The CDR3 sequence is CASSLEGLTGHTQYF. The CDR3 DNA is TGTGCCAGCAGCTTAGAGGGTCTAACGGGGCATACGCAGTATTTT.

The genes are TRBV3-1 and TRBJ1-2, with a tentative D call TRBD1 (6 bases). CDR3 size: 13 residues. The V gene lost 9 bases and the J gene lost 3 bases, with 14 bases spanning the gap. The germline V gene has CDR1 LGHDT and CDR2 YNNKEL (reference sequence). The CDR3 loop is CASAWGLDYGYTF. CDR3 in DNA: TGTGCCAGTGCTTGGGGGCTGGACTATGGCTACACCTTC.

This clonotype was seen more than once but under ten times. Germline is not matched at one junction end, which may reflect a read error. The CDR3 nucleotides are TGCGCCAGCGGCCAAACAGGGGGGTACACAGATACGCAGTATTTT. It translates to CASGQTGGYTDTQYF. The J gene is TRBJ2-3, the V gene TRBV4-3; 8 nucleotides line up with TRBD1. The CDR3 sequence is 15 residues long. Per the germline V gene, CDR1 is LGHNA and CDR2 is YSLEER.

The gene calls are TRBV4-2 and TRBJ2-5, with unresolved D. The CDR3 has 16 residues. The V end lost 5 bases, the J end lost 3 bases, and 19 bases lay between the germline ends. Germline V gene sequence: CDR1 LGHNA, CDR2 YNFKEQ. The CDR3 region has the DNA TGTGCCAGCAGCTCTCGGTCCCAAGGCGCAAAAGAGACCCAGTACTTC. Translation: CASSSRSQGAKETQYF.

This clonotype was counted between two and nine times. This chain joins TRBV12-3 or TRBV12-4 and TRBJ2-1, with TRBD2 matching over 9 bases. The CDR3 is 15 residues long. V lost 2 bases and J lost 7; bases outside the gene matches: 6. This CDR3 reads CASSLMAGGWNEQFF. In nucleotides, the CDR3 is TGTGCCAGCAGTTTAATGGCGGGGGGGTGGAATGAGCAGTTCTTC.

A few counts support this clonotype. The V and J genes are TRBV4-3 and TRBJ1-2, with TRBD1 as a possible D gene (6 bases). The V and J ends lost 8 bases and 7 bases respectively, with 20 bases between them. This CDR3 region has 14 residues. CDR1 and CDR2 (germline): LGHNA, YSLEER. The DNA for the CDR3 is TGCGCCAGCCACAGAATCGGGGGCGATGGTGGCTACACCTTC. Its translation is CASHRIGGDGGYTF.

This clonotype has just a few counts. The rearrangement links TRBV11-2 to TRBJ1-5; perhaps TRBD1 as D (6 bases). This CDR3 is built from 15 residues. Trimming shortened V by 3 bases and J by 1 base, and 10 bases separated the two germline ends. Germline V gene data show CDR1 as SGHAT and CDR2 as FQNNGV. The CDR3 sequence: CASSFTTGSNQPQHF. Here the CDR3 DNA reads TGTGCCAGCAGCTTTACCACAGGGAGCAATCAGCCCCAGCATTTT.

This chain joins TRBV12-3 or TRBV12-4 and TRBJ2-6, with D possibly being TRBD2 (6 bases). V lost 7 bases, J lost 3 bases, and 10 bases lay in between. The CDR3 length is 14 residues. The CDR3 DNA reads TGTGCCAGCATGGCAGCGGGTGGGGCCAACGTCCTGACTTTC. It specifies CASMAAGGANVLTF.

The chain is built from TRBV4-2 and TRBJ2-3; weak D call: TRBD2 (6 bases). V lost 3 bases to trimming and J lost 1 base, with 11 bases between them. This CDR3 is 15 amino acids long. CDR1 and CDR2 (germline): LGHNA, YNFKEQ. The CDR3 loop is CASSQGDLRTDTQYF. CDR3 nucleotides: TGTGCCAGCAGCCAGGGGGACTTGCGCACAGATACGCAGTATTTT.

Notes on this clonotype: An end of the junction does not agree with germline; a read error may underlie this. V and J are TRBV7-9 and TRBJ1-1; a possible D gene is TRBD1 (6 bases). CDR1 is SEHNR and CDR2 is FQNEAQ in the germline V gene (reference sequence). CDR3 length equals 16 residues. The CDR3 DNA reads TGTGCCAGCAGCTTAGCGGGGAGGGGGATGAACACTGAATCTTTCTTT. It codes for CASSLAGRGMNTESFF.

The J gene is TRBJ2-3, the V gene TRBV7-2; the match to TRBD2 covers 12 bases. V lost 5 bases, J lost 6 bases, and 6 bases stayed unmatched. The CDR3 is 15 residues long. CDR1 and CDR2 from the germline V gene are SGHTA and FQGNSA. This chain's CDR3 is CASSLTSGRWDTQYF. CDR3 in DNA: TGTGCCAGCAGCCTAACTAGCGGGAGGTGGGATACGCAGTATTTT.

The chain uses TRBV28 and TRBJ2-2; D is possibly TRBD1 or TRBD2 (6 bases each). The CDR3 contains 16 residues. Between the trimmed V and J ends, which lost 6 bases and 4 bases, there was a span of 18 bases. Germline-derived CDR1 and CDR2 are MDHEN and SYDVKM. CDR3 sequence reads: CASSAALTGATGELFF. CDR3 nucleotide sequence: TGTGCCAGCAGCGCTGCACTTACGGGGGCCACCGGGGAGCTGTTTTTT.

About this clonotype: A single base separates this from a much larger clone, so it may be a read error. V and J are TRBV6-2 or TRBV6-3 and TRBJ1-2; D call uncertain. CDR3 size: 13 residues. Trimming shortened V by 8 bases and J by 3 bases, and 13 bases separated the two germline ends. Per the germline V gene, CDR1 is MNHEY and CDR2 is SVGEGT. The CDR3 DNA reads TGTGCCAGCGCCCGGTACTCCTACTATGGCTACACCTTC. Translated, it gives CASARYSYYGYTF.

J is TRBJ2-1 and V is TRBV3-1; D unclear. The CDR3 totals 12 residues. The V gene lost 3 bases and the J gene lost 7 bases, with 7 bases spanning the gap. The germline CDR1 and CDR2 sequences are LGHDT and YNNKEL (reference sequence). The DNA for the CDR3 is TGTGCCAGCAGCCATAGTCCTAATGAGCAGTTCTTC. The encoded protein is CASSHSPNEQFF.

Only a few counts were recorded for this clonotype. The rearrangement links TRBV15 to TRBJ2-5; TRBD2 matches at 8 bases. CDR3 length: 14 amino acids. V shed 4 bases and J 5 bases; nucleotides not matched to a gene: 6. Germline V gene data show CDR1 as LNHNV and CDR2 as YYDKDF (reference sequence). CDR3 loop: CATSTRGGMETQYF. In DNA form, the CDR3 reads TGTGCCACCAGCACTCGCGGGGGGATGGAGACCCAGTACTTC.

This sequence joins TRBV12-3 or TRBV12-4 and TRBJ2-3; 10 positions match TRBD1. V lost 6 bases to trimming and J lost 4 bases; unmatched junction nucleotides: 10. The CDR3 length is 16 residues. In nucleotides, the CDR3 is TGTGCCAGCAGAACCCCCGGGACAGGGGCTGCAGATACGCAGTATTTT. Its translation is CASRTPGTGAADTQYF.

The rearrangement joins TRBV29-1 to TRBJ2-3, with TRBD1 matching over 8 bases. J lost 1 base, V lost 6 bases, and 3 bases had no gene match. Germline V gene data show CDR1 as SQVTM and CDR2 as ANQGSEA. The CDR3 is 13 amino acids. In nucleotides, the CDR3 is TGCAGCGTAGTACAGGGGGGCACAGATACGCAGTATTTT. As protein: CSVVQGGTDTQYF.

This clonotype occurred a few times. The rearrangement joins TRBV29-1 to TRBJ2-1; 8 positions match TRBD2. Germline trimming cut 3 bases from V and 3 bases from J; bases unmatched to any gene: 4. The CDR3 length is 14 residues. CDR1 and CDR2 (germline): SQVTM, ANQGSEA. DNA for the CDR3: TGCAGCGTTGAGGGGACTAGGAACTACAATGAGCAGTTCTTC. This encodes CSVEGTRNYNEQFF.

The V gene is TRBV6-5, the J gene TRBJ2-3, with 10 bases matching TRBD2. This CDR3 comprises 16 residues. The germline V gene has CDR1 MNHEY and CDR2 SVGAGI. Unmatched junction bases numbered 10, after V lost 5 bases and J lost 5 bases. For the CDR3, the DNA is TGTGCCAGCAGTCCCCGAAGCGGGGGGGCCGGAGATACGCAGTATTTT. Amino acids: CASSPRSGGAGDTQYF.

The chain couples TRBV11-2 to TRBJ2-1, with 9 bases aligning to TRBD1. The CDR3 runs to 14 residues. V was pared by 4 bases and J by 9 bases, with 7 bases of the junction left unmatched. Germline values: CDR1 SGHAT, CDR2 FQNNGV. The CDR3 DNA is TGTGCCAGCAGCTCGGGACAGGGAAGGATTGAGCAGTTCTTC. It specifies CASSSGQGRIEQFF.

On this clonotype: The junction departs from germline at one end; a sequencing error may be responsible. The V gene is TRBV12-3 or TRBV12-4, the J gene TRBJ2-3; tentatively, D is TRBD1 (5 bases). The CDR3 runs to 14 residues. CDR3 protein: CASIIGVAPDAQYF. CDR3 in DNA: TGTGCCAGCATCATAGGGGTGGCCCCAGATGCGCAGTATTTT.

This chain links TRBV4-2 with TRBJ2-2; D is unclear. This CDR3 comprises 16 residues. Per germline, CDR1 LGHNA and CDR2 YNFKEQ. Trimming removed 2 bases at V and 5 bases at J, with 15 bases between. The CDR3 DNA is TGTGCCAGCAGCCAAATGGAGCAATCAGTGACCGGGGAGCTGTTTTTT. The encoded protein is CASSQMEQSVTGELFF.

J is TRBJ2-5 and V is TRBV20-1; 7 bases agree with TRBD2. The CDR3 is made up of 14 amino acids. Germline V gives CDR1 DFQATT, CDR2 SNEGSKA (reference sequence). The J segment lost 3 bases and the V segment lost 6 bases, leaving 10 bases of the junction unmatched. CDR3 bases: TGCAGTGCGATCCCCCGGGGGGTGGAAGAGACCCAGTACTTC. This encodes CSAIPRGVEETQYF.

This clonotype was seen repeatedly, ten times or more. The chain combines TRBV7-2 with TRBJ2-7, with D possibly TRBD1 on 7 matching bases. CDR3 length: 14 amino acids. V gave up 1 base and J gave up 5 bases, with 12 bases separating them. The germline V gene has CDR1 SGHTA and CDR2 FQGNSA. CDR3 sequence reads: CASSLGSRGDEQYF. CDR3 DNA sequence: TGTGCCAGCAGCTTAGGGTCCAGGGGGGACGAGCAGTACTTC.

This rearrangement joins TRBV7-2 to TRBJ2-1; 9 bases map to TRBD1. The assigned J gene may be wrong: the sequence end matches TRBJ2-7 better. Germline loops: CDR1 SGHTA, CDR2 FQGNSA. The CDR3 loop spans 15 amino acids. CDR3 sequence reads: CASSQGQGFPYEQYF. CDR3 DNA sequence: TGTGCCAGCAGCCAAGGACAGGGGTTTCCCTACGAGCAGTACTTC.

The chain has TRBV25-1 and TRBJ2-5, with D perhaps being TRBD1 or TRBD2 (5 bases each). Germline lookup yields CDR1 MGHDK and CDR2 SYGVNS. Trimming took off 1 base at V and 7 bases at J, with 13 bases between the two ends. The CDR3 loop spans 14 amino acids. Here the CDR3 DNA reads TGTGCCAGCAGTGAATTAAGGGACCGGGGGACCCAGTACTTC. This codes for CASSELRDRGTQYF.